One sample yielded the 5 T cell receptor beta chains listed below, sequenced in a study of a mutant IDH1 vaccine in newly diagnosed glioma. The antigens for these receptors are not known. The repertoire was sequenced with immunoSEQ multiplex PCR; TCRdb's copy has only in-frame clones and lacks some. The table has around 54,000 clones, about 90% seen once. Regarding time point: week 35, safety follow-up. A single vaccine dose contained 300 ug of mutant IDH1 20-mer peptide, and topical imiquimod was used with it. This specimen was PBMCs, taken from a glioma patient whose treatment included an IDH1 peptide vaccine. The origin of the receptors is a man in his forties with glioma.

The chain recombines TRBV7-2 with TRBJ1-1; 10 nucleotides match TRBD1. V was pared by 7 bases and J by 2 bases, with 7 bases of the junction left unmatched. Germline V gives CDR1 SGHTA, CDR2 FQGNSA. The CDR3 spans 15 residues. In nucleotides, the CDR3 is TGTGCCAGCACCTTCGACAGGGGGCTTAACACTGAAGCTTTCTTT. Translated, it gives CASTFDRGLNTEAFF.

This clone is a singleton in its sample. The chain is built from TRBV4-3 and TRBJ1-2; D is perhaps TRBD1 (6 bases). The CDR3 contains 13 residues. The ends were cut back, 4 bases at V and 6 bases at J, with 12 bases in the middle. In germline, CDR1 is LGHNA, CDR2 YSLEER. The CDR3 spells CASSLTGLDGYTF. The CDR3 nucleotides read TGCGCCAGCAGCCTCACAGGGTTAGATGGCTACACCTTC.

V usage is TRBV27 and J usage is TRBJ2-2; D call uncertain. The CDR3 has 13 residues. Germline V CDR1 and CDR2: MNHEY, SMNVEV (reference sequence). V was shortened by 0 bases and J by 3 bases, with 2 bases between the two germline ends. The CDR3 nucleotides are TGTGCCAGCAGTTTATCTTACACCGGGGAGCTGTTTTTT. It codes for CASSLSYTGELFF.

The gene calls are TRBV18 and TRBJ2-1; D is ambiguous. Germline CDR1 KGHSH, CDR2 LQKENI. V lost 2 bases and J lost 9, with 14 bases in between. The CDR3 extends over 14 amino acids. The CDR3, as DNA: TGTGCCAGCTCACCAGGCCTGGGAACGGGTGAGCAGTTCTTC. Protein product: CASSPGLGTGEQFF.

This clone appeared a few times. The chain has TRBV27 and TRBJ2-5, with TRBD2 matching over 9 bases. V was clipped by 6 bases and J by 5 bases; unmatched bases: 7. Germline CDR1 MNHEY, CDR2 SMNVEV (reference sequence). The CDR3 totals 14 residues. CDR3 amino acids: CASRVSGSGETQYF. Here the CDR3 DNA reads TGTGCCAGCAGGGTTAGCGGGAGCGGGGAGACCCAGTACTTC.